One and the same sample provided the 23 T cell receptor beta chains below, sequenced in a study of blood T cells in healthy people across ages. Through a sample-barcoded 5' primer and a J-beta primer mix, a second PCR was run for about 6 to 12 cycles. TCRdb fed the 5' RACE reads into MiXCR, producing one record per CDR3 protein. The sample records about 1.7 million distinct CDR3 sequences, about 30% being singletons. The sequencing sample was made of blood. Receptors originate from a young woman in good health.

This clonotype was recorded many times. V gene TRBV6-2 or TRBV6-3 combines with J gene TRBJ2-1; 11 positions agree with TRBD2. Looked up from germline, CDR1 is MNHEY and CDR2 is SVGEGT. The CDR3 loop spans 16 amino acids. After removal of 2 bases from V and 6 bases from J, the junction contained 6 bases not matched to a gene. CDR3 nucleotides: TGTGCCAGCAGTTACGATACTAGCGGGAGTGGCAATGAGCAGTTCTTC. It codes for CASSYDTSGSGNEQFF.

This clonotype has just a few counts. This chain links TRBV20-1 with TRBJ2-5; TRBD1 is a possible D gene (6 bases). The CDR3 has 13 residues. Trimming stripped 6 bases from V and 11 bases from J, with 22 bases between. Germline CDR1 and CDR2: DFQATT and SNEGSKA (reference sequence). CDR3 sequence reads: CSATWDTGNEQYF. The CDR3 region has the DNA TGCAGTGCAACGTGGGACACCGGAAATGAGCAGTACTTC.

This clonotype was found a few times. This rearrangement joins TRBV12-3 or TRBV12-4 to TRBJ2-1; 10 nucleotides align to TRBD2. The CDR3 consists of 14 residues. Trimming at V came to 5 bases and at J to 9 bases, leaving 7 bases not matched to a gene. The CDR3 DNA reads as TGTGCCAGCAGTCCACTAGCGGGGTCGAGTGAGCAGTTCTTC. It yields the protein CASSPLAGSSEQFF.

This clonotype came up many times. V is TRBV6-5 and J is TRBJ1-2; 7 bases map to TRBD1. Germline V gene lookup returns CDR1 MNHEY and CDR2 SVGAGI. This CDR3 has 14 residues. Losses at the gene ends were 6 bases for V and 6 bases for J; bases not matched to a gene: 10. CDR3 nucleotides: TGTGCCAGCAGGCTCACAGGGGCCCAGGATGGCTACACCTTC. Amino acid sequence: CASRLTGAQDGYTF.

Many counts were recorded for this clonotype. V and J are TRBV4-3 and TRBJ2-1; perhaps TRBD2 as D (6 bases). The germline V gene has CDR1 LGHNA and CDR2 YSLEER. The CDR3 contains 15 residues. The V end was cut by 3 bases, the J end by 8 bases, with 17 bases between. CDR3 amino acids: CASSQEGTGGDEQFF. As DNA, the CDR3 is TGCGCCAGCAGCCAGGAGGGCACAGGCGGTGATGAGCAGTTCTTC.

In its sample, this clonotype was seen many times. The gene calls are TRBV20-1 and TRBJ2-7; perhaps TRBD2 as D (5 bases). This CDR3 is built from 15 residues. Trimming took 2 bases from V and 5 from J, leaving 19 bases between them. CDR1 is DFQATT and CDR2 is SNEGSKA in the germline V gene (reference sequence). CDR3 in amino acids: CSARPWRGMKDEQYF. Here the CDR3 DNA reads TGCAGTGCTAGACCTTGGCGAGGGATGAAGGACGAGCAGTACTTC.

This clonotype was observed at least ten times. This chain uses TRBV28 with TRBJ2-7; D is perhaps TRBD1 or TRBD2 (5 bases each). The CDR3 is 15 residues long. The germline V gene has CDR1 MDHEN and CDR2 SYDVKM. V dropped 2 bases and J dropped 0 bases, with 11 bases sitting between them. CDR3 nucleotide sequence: TGTGCCAGCAGTTTAGGGGGATACGGCTCCTACGAGCAGTACTTC. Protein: CASSLGGYGSYEQYF.

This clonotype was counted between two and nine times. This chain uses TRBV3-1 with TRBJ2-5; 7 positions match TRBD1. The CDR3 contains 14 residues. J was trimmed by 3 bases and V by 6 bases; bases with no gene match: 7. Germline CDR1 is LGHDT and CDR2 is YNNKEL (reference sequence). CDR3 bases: TGTGCCAGCAGTTCGACAGGGACGGAAGAGACCCAGTACTTC. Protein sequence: CASSSTGTEETQYF.

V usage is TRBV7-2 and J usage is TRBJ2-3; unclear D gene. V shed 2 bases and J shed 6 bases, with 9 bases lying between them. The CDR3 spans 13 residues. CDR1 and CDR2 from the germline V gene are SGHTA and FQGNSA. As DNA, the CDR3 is TGTGCCAGCAGCTTAAGGAAGGGCGATACGCAGTATTTT. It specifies CASSLRKGDTQYF.

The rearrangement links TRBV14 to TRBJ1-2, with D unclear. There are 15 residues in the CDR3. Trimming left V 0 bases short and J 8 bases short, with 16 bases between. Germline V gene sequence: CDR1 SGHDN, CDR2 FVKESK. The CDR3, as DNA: TGTGCCAGCAGCCAAGATCCCATTGGAGGGAGAGGCTACACCTTC. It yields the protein CASSQDPIGGRGYTF.

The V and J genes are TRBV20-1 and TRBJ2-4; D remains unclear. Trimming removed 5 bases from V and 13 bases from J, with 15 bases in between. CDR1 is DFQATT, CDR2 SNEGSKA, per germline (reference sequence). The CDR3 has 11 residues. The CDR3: CSASPTNQQYF. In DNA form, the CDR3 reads TGCAGTGCTTCGCCTACCAACCAGCAGTACTTC.

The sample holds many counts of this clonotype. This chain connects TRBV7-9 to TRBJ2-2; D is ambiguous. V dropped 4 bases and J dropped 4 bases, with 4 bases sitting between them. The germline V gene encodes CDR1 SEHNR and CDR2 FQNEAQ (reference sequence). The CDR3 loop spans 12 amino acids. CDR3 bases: TGTGCCAGCAGCTCGACCACCGGGGAGCTGTTTTTT. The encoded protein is CASSSTTGELFF.

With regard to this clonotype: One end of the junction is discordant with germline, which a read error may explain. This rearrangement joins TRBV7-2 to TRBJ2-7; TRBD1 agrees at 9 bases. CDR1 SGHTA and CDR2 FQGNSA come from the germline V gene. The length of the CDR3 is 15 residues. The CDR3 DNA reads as TGTGCCGGCAGCTTCGTACAGGGGGCTCGAGACGAGCGGTACTTC. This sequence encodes CAGSFVQGARDERYF.

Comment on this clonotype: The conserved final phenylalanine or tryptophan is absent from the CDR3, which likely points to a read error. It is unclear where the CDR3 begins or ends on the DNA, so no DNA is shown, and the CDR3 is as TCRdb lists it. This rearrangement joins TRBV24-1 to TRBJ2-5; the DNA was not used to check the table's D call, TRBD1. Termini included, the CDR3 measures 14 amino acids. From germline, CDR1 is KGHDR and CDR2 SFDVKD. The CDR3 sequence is CATAGDPGGYTFGS.

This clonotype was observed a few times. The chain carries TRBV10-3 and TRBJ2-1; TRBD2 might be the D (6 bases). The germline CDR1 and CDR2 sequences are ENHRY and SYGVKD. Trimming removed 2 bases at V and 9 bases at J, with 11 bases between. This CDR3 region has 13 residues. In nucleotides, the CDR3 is TGTGCCATCAGTGAGCGGGAGATCATTGAGCAGTTCTTC. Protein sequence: CAISEREIIEQFF.

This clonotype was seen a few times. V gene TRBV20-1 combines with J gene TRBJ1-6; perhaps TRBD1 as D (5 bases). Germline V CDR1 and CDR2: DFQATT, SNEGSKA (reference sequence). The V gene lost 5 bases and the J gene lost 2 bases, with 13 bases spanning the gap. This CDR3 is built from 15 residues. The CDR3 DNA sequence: TGCAGTGCTTTCTCTCAGGGCACCTATAATTCACCCCTCCACTTT. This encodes CSAFSQGTYNSPLHF.

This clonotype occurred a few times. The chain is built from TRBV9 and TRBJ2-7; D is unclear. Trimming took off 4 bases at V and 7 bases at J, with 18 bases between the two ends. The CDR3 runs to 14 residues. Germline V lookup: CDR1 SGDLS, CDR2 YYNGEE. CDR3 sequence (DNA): TGTGCCAGCAGCCCGAAACGACTGGCCTTGGAGCAGTACTTC. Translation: CASSPKRLALEQYF.

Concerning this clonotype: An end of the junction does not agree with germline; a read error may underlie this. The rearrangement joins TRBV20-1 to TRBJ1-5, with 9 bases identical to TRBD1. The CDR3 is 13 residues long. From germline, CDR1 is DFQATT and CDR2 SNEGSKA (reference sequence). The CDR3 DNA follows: TGCAGTGCTACACAGGGGGCAGGTCAGACCCAGCATTTT. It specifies CSATQGAGQTQHF.

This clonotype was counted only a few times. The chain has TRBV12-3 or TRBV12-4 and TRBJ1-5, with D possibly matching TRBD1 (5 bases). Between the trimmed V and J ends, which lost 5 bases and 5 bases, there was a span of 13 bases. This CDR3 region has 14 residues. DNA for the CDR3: TGTGCCAGCAGTCAGGGTGGAACATATCAGCCCCAGCATTTT. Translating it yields CASSQGGTYQPQHF.

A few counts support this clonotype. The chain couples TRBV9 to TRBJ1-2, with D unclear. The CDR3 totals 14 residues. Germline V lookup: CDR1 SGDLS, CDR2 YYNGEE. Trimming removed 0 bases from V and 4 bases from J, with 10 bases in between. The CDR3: CASSVEEFAYGYTF. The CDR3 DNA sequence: TGTGCCAGCAGCGTAGAGGAGTTCGCCTATGGCTACACCTTC.

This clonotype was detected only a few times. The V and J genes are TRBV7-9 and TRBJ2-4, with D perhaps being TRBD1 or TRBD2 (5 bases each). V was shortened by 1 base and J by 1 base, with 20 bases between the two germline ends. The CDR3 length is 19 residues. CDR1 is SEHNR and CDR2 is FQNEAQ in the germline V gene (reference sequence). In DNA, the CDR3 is TGTGCCAGCAGCTTAGGTCGTTTGGGGGAAAGTATTGCCAAAAACATTCAGTACTTC. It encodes CASSLGRLGESIAKNIQYF.

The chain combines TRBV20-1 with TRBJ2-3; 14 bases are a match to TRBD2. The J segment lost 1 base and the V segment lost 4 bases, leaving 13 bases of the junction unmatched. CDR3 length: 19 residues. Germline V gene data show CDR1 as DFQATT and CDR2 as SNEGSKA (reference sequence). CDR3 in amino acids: CSAIDRRLAGGRGTDTQYF. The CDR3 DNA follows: TGCAGTGCTATAGACCGGAGACTAGCGGGGGGGCGGGGCACAGATACGCAGTATTTT.

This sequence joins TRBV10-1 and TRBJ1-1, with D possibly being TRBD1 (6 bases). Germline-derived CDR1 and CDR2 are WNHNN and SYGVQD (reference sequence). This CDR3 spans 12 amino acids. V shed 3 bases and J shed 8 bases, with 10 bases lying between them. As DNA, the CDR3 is TGCGCCAGCAGTGACCCCGGACAGGAAGCTTTCTTT. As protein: CASSDPGQEAFF.